The 16 T cell receptor beta chains given below trace back to one sample, sequenced in a study of breast tumors, draining lymph nodes, adjacent tissues. Samples came from axillary lymph nodes draining the breast cancer. TCRdb passed the multiplex PCR reads through MiXCR, listing each CDR3 protein once. The table records 150,000 to 200,000 distinct CDR3 sequences, approximately 33% of them present only once. Sequenced input: axillary lymph node tissue. The source is a female donor with breast cancer. Some clones in this sample may be carry-over from other donors' samples.

This clonotype was observed at least ten times. The V gene is TRBV4-1, the J gene TRBJ2-2; D gene uncertain. The germline V and J ends were trimmed by 0 bases and 8 bases, with 10 bases remaining between them. The length of the CDR3 is 14 residues. Germline CDR1 MGHRA, CDR2 YSYEKL. The CDR3 nucleotides read TGCGCCAGCAGCCAAGACGGACGTGTAGGGGAGCTGTTTTTT. Amino acid sequence: CASSQDGRVGELFF.

This clonotype came up many times. The chain joins TRBV2 to TRBJ2-5; D may be TRBD1 (6 bases). V gave up 6 bases and J gave up 7 bases, with 18 bases separating them. Germline CDR1 SNHLY, CDR2 FYNNEI. CDR3 length equals 14 residues. The CDR3 DNA reads as TGTGCCAGCAGAGAGAGGACAGCCTTGGGGACCCAGTACTTC. It codes for CASRERTALGTQYF.

This clonotype was seen many times. The chain employs TRBV30 and TRBJ1-6; D is perhaps TRBD1 (5 bases). The germline CDR1 and CDR2 sequences are GTSNPN and SVGIG (reference sequence). There are 14 residues in the CDR3. Trimming took off 1 base at V and 9 bases at J, with 13 bases between the two ends. CDR3 sequence reads: CAWSEGRDSSPLHF. In DNA, the CDR3 is TGTGCCTGGAGTGAGGGCAGGGATAGTTCACCCCTCCACTTT.

Comments on this clonotype: This could be a read error, since a much larger clone is one nucleotide away. The V and J genes are TRBV5-4 and TRBJ2-7; 8 positions match TRBD2. This CDR3 contains 16 residues. Germline lookup yields CDR1 SGHNT and CDR2 YYREEE (reference sequence). The V segment lost 3 bases and the J segment 7 bases; nucleotides outside the gene matches: 15. CDR3 DNA sequence: TGTGCCAGCAGCTCAGGGACTACCGGGAGGGCCGGGGAGCAGTACTTC. It is translated as CASSSGTTGRAGEQYF.

In its sample, this clonotype was seen many times. The rearrangement uses TRBV5-4 and TRBJ2-3, with TRBD1 identical over 7 bases. This CDR3 region has 14 residues. Germline trimming cut 4 bases from V and 2 bases from J; bases unmatched to any gene: 4. Germline assignment: CDR1 SGHNT and CDR2 YYREEE (reference sequence). In DNA, the CDR3 is TGTGCCAGCAGCACCGGGACAGCCACAGATACGCAGTATTTT. It specifies CASSTGTATDTQYF.

This clonotype was seen ten or more times. CDR3 protein: CASRETRGPEQYF. The CDR3 coding sequence is TGTGCCAGCAGGGAAACTAGGGGGCCCGAGCAGTACTTC. The chain combines TRBV12-3 or TRBV12-4 with TRBJ2-7; 7 nucleotides agree with TRBD1. The CDR3 runs 13 residues. Trimming at V came to 6 bases and at J to 6 bases, leaving 8 bases not matched to a gene.

At least ten counts were recorded for this clonotype. The chain carries TRBV29-1 and TRBJ2-3; tentatively, D is TRBD2 (5 bases). Germline V gene data show CDR1 as SQVTM and CDR2 as ANQGSEA. The CDR3 spans 12 residues. V was clipped by 8 bases and J by 3 bases, with 12 bases between them. CDR3 DNA: TGCAGCCCGTACGGAGGTACAGATACGCAGTATTTT. Its translation: CSPYGGTDTQYF.

This clonotype was seen at least ten times. The V gene is TRBV2, the J gene TRBJ2-2; D remains ambiguous. V lost 6 bases and J lost 3, with 5 bases in between. The CDR3 consists of 12 residues. Germline lookup yields CDR1 SNHLY and CDR2 FYNNEI. CDR3 sequence: CASSFHTGELFF. DNA for the CDR3: TGTGCCAGCAGCTTCCACACCGGGGAGCTGTTTTTT.

This clonotype has at least ten counts. The chain employs TRBV10-3 and TRBJ2-3; 7 bases match TRBD2. This CDR3 spans 15 amino acids. Trimming took 10 bases from V and 2 from J; bases not matched to a gene: 12. In germline, CDR1 is ENHRY, CDR2 SYGVKD. CDR3 loop: CATKLAGSFTDTQYF. In DNA form, the CDR3 reads TGTGCCACCAAATTAGCGGGTTCGTTCACAGATACGCAGTATTTT.

In nucleotides, the CDR3 is TGTGCCAGCAGTGGTAGCGGGGAGGCATCCTACGAGCAGTACTTC. It specifies CASSGSGEASYEQYF. The chain is built from TRBV6-7 and TRBJ2-7; 8 nucleotides agree with TRBD2. TRBV6-7 is flagged as an ORF with uncertain function. The CDR3 contains 15 residues. The ends lost 5 bases at V and 1 base at J; junction bases unmatched: 7.

This clonotype was seen ten or more times. The chain joins TRBV20-1 to TRBJ2-7; 9 positions agree with TRBD2. Germline lookup yields CDR1 DFQATT and CDR2 SNEGSKA (reference sequence). There are 15 residues in the CDR3. V lost 6 bases, J lost 0 bases, and 9 bases stayed unmatched. The CDR3 region has the DNA TGCAGTGCGTCTACTAGCGGGCCTTCCTCCTACGAGCAGTACTTC. It codes for CSASTSGPSSYEQYF.

This clonotype showed up just a few times. The V and J genes are TRBV18 and TRBJ1-1, with 7 bases that match TRBD1. Germline CDR1 and CDR2: KGHSH and LQKENI. CDR3 length: 16 residues. V lost 0 bases, J lost 0 bases, and 4 bases stayed unmatched. The CDR3 DNA is TGTGCCAGCTCACCACCGGGACAGTCCATGAACACTGAAGCTTTCTTT. It codes for CASSPPGQSMNTEAFF. Full variable domain (remainder filled in from reference TRBV18 and TRBJ1-1): NAGVMQNPRHLVRRRGQEARLRCSPMKGHSHVYWYRQLPEEGLKFMVYLQKENIIDESGMPKERFSAEFPKEGPSILRIQQVVRGDSAAYFCASSPPGQSMNTEAFFGQGTRLTVV.

This clonotype was counted ten times or more. The chain recombines TRBV6-1 with TRBJ2-2, with D tentatively TRBD1 or TRBD2 (5 bases each). The CDR3 runs 15 residues. Germline values: CDR1 MNHNS, CDR2 SASEGT. V was trimmed by 0 bases and J by 4 bases, leaving 9 bases between them. This chain's CDR3 is CASSEAGAGTGELFF. CDR3 DNA: TGTGCCAGCAGTGAAGCAGGGGCGGGCACCGGGGAGCTGTTTTTT.

This sequence joins TRBV29-1 and TRBJ2-1; 8 positions agree with TRBD1. With V trimmed by 8 bases and J by 9 bases, 12 bases remained unmatched. Germline V gene lookup returns CDR1 SQVTM and CDR2 ANQGSEA. CDR3 length equals 13 residues. The CDR3 spells CSMSGGVISEQFF. The CDR3 DNA follows: TGCAGCATGTCAGGGGGCGTGATATCTGAGCAGTTCTTC.

The table lists this clonotype with many counts. The chain combines TRBV5-6 with TRBJ2-2; D ambiguous. This CDR3 is built from 14 residues. V was clipped by 4 bases and J by 3 bases, with 10 bases between them. The germline V gene encodes CDR1 SGHDT and CDR2 YYEEEE. The CDR3 loop reads CASSPRRYTGELFF. CDR3 DNA: TGTGCCAGCAGCCCGAGGAGATACACCGGGGAGCTGTTTTTT.

V is TRBV11-1 and J is TRBJ2-5; TRBD1 agrees at 8 bases. The germline gives CDR1 SGHAT, CDR2 FQDESV (reference sequence). This CDR3 has 14 residues. Trimming removed 5 bases from V and 7 bases from J; junction bases left unmatched: 9. The CDR3 protein is CASSLGTGRGTQYF. The CDR3 nucleotides read TGTGCCAGCAGCCTCGGGACAGGCCGGGGGACCCAGTACTTC. The whole variable domain, filled in from reference TRBV11-1 and TRBJ2-5, reads EAEVAQSPRYKITEKSQAVAFWCDPISGHATLYWYRQILGQGPELLVQFQDESVVDDSQLPKDRFSAERLKGVDSTLKIQPAELGDSAMYLCASSLGTGRGTQYFGPGTRLLVL.